This T cell receptor (beta chain) was documented in a study of blood T cell repertoires in COVID-19. Clones were sequenced by immunoSEQ multiplex PCR, and TCRdb holds only the in-frame ones, with some missing. The sample lists over 200,000 clones; more than 70% were seen once. This CDR3 spans 13 amino acids. V lost 5 bases to trimming and J lost 5 bases, with 12 bases between them. Germline loops: CDR1 SNHLY, CDR2 FYNNEI. The source of this sequence is a man older than 75 with acute or convalescent COVID-19. Sequenced sample: peripheral blood. The chain carries TRBV2 and TRBJ1-2; weak D call: TRBD1 (5 bases). The CDR3 coding sequence is TGTGCCAGCAGTACCGGGACTTTATATGGCTACACCTTC. Its translation: CASSTGTLYGYTF.